The clone carrying this T cell receptor beta chain was observed at least ten times. A read error may account for a junction end that differs from germline. The CDR3 length is 15 residues. Germline V gene data show CDR1 as MNHNY and CDR2 as SVGAGI (reference sequence). Using its own MiXCR run on the 5' RACE reads, TCRdb lists one record per CDR3 protein. Of over 15,000 distinct CDR3 sequences listed, about 10% are singletons. The data stem from a study of neurological immune-mediated disorders. The chain links TRBV6-6 to TRBJ2-2; TRBD1 matches 8 bases. This receptor was taken from a woman between 50 and 59 years old in good health. Material: CD8+ T cells from blood. The chain's CDR3 is CASSYSQGALRELFF. CDR3 bases: TGTGCCAGCAGTTATTCCCAGGGGGCTCTTCGGGAGCTATTTTTT.